The 18 T cell receptor beta chains below were found in one sample sequenced in a study of shared clonotypes between healthy human individuals. Libraries were prepared by immunoSEQ multiplex PCR; TCRdb keeps only in-frame clonotypes and omits some of them. The sample yields about 2 million clones, roughly 94% seen once. Sequencing was done on a sample of naive CD4+ T cells sorted from blood. The subset here: CD45RA+ positively selected. These receptors all come from a man aged 18 to 30 in good health.

V gene TRBV2 combines with J gene TRBJ2-2, with 12 bases that match TRBD2. The V and J ends lost 6 bases and 2 bases, in that order; junction bases with no gene match: 7. This CDR3 contains 17 residues. The germline V gene encodes CDR1 SNHLY and CDR2 FYNNEI. The CDR3 DNA follows: TGTGCCAGCAGGGGGGGACTAGCGGGCTATAACACCGGGGAGCTGTTTTTT. Encoded protein: CASRGGLAGYNTGELFF.

This clone was seen ten or more times. Other DNA sequences from this sample encode an identical CDR3 as well. This chain connects TRBV30 to TRBJ1-6; TRBD1 is a possible D gene (5 bases). Germline CDR1 is GTSNPN and CDR2 is SVGIG (reference sequence). Trimming stripped 1 base from V and 7 bases from J, with 20 bases between. The CDR3 sequence is 17 residues long. This CDR3 reads CAWSAHPPGLGNSPLHF. CDR3 nucleotides: TGTGCCTGGAGTGCCCACCCTCCGGGACTTGGGAATTCACCCCTCCACTTT.

This chain links TRBV14 with TRBJ1-1, with D uncertain. The germline V and J ends were trimmed by 4 bases and 0 bases, with 18 bases remaining between them. CDR3 length: 17 amino acids. Looked up from germline, CDR1 is SGHDN and CDR2 is FVKESK. The CDR3: CASSLWDSVYVNTEAFF. In DNA form, the CDR3 reads TGTGCCAGCAGCCTTTGGGATTCGGTTTACGTGAACACTGAAGCTTTCTTT.

The chain has TRBV4-1 and TRBJ1-2; TRBD1 is a possible D gene (5 bases). This CDR3 is 16 amino acids long. Trimming cost V 6 bases and J 7 bases, with 24 bases left between them. Germline CDR1 is MGHRA and CDR2 is YSYEKL. The chain's CDR3 is CASSSSRGASRVGYTF. The CDR3 nucleotides read TGCGCCAGCAGTTCTTCCAGAGGGGCCTCGAGGGTTGGCTACACCTTC.

The rearrangement joins TRBV6-1 to TRBJ1-5; 7 positions agree with TRBD1. The CDR3 totals 15 residues. Germline V gives CDR1 MNHNS, CDR2 SASEGT. Trimming cost V 8 bases and J 3 bases; bases outside gene matches: 10. The CDR3 loop reads CASSPGTEYNQPQHF. DNA for the CDR3: TGTGCCAGCTCACCCGGGACAGAATACAATCAGCCCCAGCATTTT.

The V gene is TRBV6-5, the J gene TRBJ1-5, with D perhaps TRBD1 (6 bases). The V and J ends lost 5 bases and 2 bases respectively, with 10 bases between them. Germline V CDR1 and CDR2: MNHEY, SVGAGI. This CDR3 is built from 14 residues. CDR3 sequence (DNA): TGTGCCAGCAGTAAAGGGGGAGGCAATCAGCCCCAGCATTTT. This gives the protein CASSKGGGNQPQHF.

A single count supports this clone. The genes are TRBV6-1 and TRBJ2-6, with D unresolved. Germline V gene data show CDR1 as MNHNS and CDR2 as SASEGT. The CDR3 has 16 amino acids. V gave up 3 bases and J gave up 2 bases, with 11 bases separating them. CDR3: CASSEVSLPGANVLTF. In DNA form, the CDR3 reads TGTGCCAGCAGTGAGGTCTCACTGCCTGGGGCCAACGTCCTGACTTTC.

The chain couples TRBV7-2 to TRBJ2-3; no clear D gene. CDR3 length equals 12 residues. The V end lost 5 bases, the J end lost 4 bases, and 7 bases lay between the germline ends. CDR1 and CDR2 from the germline V gene are SGHTA and FQGNSA. CDR3 bases: TGTGCCAGCAGCCTTTTTTCAGATACGCAGTATTTT. Amino acids: CASSLFSDTQYF.

V usage is TRBV11-2 and J usage is TRBJ2-3, with D perhaps given as TRBD1 or TRBD2 (6 bases each). The CDR3 runs 16 residues. Germline CDR1 reads SGHAT; CDR2 reads FQNNGV. V was trimmed by 0 bases and J by 2 bases, leaving 12 bases between them. As DNA, the CDR3 is TGTGCCAGCAGCTTAGACCCGGGGGCGGCCACAGATACGCAGTATTTT. Encoded protein: CASSLDPGAATDTQYF.

V is TRBV2 and J is TRBJ2-5, with 8 positions matching TRBD2. The CDR3 is 14 residues long. Per the germline V gene, CDR1 is SNHLY and CDR2 is FYNNEI. V shed 2 bases, J shed 5 bases, and the junction held 4 bases outside the gene matches. The CDR3, as DNA: TGTGCCAGCAGTGAACGGGAGGGCCTTGAGACCCAGTACTTC. Translation: CASSEREGLETQYF.

CDR3 amino acids: CASSFGRGSTDTQYF. The CDR3 bases are TGTGCCAGCAGCTTCGGGCGGGGAAGCACAGATACGCAGTATTTT. The rearrangement joins TRBV7-9 to TRBJ2-3; weak D call: TRBD2 (6 bases). The CDR3 is 15 residues long. Trimming cost V 3 bases and J 0 bases, with 10 bases left between them. Germline V lookup: CDR1 SEHNR, CDR2 FQNEAQ (reference sequence).

The chain recombines TRBV19 with TRBJ1-2, with D perhaps TRBD1 (6 bases). The V and J ends lost 9 bases and 2 bases respectively, with 19 bases between them. Germline-derived CDR1 and CDR2 are LNHDA and SQIVND (reference sequence). The CDR3 contains 15 residues. Here the CDR3 reads CASTLQPGTNYGYTF. In DNA, the CDR3 is TGTGCCAGCACTCTTCAACCCGGGACAAACTATGGCTACACCTTC.

The chain joins TRBV13 to TRBJ2-1; perhaps TRBD1 as D (5 bases). CDR3 length: 17 residues. Deletions cut 3 bases from V and 1 base from J, with 16 bases between. Germline-derived CDR1 and CDR2 are PRHDT and FYEKMQ (reference sequence). CDR3 region: CASSLDSGPSSYNEQFF. The CDR3 nucleotides are TGTGCCAGCAGCTTGGATTCAGGGCCGTCTTCCTACAATGAGCAGTTCTTC.

The gene calls are TRBV5-1 and TRBJ2-1, with 14 bases matching TRBD2. After removal of 4 bases from V and 9 bases from J, the junction contained 6 bases not matched to a gene. The V gene's germline CDR1 is SGHRS and CDR2 YFSETQ. The CDR3 spans 15 residues. The CDR3 spells CASSPGLAGASEQFF. The CDR3, as DNA: TGCGCCAGCAGCCCGGGACTAGCGGGAGCCAGTGAGCAGTTCTTC.

The CDR3 bases are TGTGCCAGCAGTTCCGGGACAGGGGTTCAAGAGACCCAGTACTTC. It is translated as CASSSGTGVQETQYF. The rearrangement uses TRBV6-1 and TRBJ2-5; 10 bases align to TRBD1. After removal of 5 bases from V and 2 bases from J, the junction contained 5 bases not matched to a gene. This CDR3 comprises 15 residues. Germline V lookup: CDR1 MNHNS, CDR2 SASEGT.

The DNA of the CDR3 is TGTGCCATCAGTGAACGACAAGGGCCTACCCGCACAGATACGCAGTATTTT. Protein sequence: CAISERQGPTRTDTQYF. The chain links TRBV10-3 to TRBJ2-3; D remains unclear. Trimming stripped 3 bases from V and 1 base from J, with 17 bases between. The CDR3 has 17 residues. CDR1 and CDR2 (germline): ENHRY, SYGVKD.

With respect to this clone: The same CDR3 also results from other DNA sequences found in this sample. This chain connects TRBV28 to TRBJ1-2; the D is unclear. The length of the CDR3 is 11 residues. Germline CDR1 MDHEN, CDR2 SYDVKM. Trimming removed 6 bases at V and 5 bases at J, with 7 bases between. The CDR3 coding sequence is TGTGCCAGCAGCCTCAATTATGGCTACACCTTC. Its translation is CASSLNYGYTF.

Concerning this clone itself: The sample holds other DNA sequences that translate to the same CDR3. This chain connects TRBV5-1 to TRBJ1-1; D gene unclear. The CDR3 totals 15 residues. V was clipped by 0 bases and J by 1 base, with 10 bases between them. Germline lookup yields CDR1 SGHRS and CDR2 YFSETQ. The CDR3 DNA reads TGCGCCAGCAGCTTGGAGGCCGGATCGAACACTGAAGCTTTCTTT. It is translated as CASSLEAGSNTEAFF.